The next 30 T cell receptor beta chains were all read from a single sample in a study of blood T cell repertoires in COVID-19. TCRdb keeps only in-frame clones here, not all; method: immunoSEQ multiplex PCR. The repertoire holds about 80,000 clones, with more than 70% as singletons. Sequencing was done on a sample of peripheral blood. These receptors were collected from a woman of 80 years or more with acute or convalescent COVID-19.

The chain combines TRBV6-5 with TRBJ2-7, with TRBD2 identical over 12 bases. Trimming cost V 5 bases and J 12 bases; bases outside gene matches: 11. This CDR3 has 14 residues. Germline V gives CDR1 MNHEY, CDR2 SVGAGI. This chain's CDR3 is CASSTSGGTHVGYF. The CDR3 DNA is TGTGCCAGCAGTACTAGCGGGGGGACCCACGTTGGGTACTTC.

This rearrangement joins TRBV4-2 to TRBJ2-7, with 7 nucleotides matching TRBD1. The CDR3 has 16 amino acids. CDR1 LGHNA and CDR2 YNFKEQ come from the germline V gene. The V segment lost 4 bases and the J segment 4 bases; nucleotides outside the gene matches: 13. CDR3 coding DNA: TGTGCCAGCAGCCCGTCCCAGGGGGAAGCGGAATACGAGCAGTACTTC. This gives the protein CASSPSQGEAEYEQYF.

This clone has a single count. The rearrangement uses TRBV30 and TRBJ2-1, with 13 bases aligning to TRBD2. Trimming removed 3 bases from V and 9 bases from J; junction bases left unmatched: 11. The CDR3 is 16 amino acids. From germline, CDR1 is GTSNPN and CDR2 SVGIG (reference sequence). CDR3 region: CAWRIPGLAGSPEQFF. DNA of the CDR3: TGTGCCTGGAGGATACCGGGACTAGCGGGGTCGCCTGAGCAGTTCTTC.

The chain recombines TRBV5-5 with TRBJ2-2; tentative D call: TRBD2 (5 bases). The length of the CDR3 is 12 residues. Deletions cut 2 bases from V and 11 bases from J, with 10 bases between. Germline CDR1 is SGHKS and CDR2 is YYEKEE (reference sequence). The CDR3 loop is CASSLLREELFF. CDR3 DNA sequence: TGTGCCAGCAGCTTATTGAGGGAAGAGCTGTTTTTT.

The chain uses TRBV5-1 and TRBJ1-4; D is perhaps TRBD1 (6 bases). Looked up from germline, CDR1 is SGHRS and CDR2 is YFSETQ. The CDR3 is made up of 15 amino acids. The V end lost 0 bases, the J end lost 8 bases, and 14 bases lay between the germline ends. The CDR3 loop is CASSLEIGTTEKLFF. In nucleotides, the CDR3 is TGCGCCAGCAGCTTGGAAATTGGGACAACCGAAAAACTGTTTTTT. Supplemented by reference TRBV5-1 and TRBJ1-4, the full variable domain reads KAGVTQTPRYLIKTRGQQVTLSCSPISGHRSVSWYQQTPGQGLQFLFEYFSETQRNKGNFPGRFSGRQFSNSRSEMNVSTLELGDSALYLCASSLEIGTTEKLFFGSGTQLSVL.

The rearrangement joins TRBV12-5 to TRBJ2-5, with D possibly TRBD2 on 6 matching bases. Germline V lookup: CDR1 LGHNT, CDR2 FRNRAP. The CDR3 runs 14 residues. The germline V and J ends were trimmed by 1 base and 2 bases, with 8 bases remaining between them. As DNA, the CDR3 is TGTGCTAGTGGTTTGGCGGGACTGCAAGAGACCCAGTACTTC. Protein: CASGLAGLQETQYF. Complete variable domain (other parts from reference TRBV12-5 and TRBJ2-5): DARVTQTPRHKVTEMGQEVTMRCQPILGHNTVFWYRQTMMQGLELLAYFRNRAPLDDSGMPKDRFSAEMPDATLATLKIQPSEPRDSAVYFCASGLAGLQETQYFGPGTRLLVL.

The CDR3 protein is CASSGVLQGNSNQPQHF. The CDR3 nucleotides read TGTGCCAGCAGTGGGGTTCTACAGGGGAATAGCAATCAGCCCCAGCATTTT. This rearrangement joins TRBV6-1 to TRBJ1-5, with 7 bases lining up with TRBD1. Germline CDR1 reads MNHNS; CDR2 reads SASEGT. The CDR3 is 17 residues long. The trim removed 4 bases at V and 0 bases at J, leaving 9 bases unmatched.

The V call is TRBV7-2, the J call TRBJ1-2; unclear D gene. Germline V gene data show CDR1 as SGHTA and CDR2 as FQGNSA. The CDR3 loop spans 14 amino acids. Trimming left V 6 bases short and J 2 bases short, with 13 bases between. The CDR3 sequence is CASRPTLTNYGYTF. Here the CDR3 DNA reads TGTGCCAGCAGACCTACTTTGACAAACTATGGCTACACCTTC.

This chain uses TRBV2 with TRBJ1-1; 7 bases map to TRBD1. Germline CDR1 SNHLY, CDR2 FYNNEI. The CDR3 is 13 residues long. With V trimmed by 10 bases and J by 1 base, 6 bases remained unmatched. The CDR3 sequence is CAIVQGGNTEAFF. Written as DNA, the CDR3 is TGTGCCATTGTTCAGGGGGGGAACACTGAAGCTTTCTTT.

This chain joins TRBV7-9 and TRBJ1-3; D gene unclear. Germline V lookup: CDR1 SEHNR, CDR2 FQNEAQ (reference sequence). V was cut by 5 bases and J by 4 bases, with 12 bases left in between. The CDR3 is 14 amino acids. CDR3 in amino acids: CASSGTVVGNTIYF. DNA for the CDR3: TGTGCCAGCAGCGGTACGGTGGTCGGAAACACCATATATTTT.

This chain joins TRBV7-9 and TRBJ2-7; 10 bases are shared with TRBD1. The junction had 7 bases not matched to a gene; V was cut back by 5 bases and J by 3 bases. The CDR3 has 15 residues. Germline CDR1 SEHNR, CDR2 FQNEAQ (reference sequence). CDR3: CASSVYGTGDYEQYF. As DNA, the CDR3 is TGTGCCAGCAGCGTCTATGGGACAGGGGACTACGAGCAGTACTTC.

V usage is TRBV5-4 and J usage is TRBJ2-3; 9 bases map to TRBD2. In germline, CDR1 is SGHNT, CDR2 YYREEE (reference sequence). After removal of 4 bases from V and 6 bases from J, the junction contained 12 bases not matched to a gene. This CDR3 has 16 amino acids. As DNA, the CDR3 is TGTGCCAGCAGCCCTAGTGTGCTAGCGGGGCGTGATACGCAGTATTTT. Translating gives CASSPSVLAGRDTQYF.

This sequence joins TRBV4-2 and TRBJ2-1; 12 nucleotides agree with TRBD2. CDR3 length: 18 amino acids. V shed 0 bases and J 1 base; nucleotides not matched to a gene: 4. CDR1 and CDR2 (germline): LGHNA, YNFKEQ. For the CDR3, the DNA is TGTGCCAGCAGCCAAGAATGGCTAGCGGGGGGGTCCTACAATGAGCAGTTCTTC. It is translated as CASSQEWLAGGSYNEQFF.

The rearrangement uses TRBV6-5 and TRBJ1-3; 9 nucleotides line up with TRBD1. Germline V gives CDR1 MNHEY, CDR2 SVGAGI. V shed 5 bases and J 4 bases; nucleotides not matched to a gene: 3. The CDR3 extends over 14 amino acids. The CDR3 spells CASSPDRGGNTIYF. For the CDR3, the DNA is TGTGCCAGCAGTCCCGACAGGGGGGGAAACACCATATATTTT.

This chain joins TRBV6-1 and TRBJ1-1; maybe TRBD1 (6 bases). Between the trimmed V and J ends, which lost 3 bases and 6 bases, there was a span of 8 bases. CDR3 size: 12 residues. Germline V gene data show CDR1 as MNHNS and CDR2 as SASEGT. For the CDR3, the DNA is TGTGCCAGCAGTGAGGGGGCGTCTGAAGCTTTCTTT. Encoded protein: CASSEGASEAFF.

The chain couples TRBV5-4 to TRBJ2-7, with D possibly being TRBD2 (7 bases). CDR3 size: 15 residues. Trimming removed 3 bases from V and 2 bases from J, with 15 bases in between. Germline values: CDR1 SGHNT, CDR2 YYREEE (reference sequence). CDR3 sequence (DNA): TGTGCCAGCAGCTCGGGGGGCGGGGTCACCTACGAGCAGTACTTC. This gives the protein CASSSGGGVTYEQYF.

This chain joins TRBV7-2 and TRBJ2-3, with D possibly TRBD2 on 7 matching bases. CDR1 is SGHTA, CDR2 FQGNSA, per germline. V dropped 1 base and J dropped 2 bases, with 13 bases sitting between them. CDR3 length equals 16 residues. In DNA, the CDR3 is TGTGCCAGCAGCTTAGGGGGGCGGGGGCTCACAGATACGCAGTATTTT. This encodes CASSLGGRGLTDTQYF. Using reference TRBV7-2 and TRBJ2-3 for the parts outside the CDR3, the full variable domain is GAGVSQSPSNKVTEKGKDVELRCDPISGHTALYWYRQSLGQGLEFLIYFQGNSAPDKSGLPSDRFSAERTGGSVSTLTIQRTQQEDSAVYLCASSLGGRGLTDTQYFGPGTRLTVL.

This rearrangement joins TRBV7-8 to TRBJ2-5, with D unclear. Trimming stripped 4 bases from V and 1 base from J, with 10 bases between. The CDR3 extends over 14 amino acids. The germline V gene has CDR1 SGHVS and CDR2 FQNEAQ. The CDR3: CASSSPPRQETQYF. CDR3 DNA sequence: TGTGCCAGCAGCTCGCCACCGCGCCAAGAGACCCAGTACTTC.

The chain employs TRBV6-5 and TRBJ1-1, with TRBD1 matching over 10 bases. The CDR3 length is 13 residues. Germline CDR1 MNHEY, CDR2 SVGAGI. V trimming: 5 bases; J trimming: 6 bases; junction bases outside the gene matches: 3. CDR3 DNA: TGTGCCAGCAGTCGCGGGACAGGGGCTGAAGCTTTCTTT. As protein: CASSRGTGAEAFF.

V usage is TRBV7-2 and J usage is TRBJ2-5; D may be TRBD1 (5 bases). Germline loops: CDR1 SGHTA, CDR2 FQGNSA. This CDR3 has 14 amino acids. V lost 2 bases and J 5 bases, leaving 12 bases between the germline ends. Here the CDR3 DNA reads TGTGCCAGCAGCTTACCAGGGCCCGCTGAGACCCAGTACTTC. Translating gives CASSLPGPAETQYF.

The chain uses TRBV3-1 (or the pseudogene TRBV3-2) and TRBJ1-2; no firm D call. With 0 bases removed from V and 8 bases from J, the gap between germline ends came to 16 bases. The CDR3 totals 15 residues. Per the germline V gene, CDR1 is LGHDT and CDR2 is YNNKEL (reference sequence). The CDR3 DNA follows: TGTGCCAGCAGCCAAGACCCGATGGGAGGACGAGGCTACACCTTC. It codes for CASSQDPMGGRGYTF.

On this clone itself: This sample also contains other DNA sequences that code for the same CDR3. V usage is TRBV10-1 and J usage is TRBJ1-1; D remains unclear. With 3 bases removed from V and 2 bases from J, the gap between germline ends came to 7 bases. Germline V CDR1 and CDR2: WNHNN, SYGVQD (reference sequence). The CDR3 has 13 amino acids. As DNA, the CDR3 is TGCGCCAGCAGTGAAGAGGGCAACACTGAAGCTTTCTTT. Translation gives CASSEEGNTEAFF.

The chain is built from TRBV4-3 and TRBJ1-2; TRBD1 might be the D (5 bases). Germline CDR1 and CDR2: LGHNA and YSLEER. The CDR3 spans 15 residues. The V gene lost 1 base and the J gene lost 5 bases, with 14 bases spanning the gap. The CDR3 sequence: CASSQGPGGEYGYTF. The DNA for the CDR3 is TGCGCCAGCAGCCAAGGACCCGGGGGGGAGTATGGCTACACCTTC.

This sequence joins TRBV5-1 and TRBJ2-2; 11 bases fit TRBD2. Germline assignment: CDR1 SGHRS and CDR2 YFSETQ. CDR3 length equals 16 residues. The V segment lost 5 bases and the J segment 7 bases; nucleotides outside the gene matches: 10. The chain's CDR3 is CASSRIAGGPGGELFF. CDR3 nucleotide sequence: TGCGCCAGCAGTCGAATAGCGGGGGGGCCCGGCGGGGAGCTGTTTTTT.

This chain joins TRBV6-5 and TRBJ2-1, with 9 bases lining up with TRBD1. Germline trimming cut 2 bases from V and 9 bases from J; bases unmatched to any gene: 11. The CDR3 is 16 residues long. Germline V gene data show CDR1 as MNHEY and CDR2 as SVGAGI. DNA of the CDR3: TGTGCCAGCAGTTACACAGGGGGCGCCGGAGGGGGTGAGCAGTTCTTC. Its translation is CASSYTGGAGGGEQFF.

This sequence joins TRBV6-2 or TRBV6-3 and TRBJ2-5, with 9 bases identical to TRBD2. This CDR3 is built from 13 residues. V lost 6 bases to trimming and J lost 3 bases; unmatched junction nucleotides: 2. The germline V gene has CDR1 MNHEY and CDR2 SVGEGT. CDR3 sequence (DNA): TGTGCCAGCAGCCGCGGGGGGGAAGAGACCCAGTACTTC. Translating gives CASSRGGEETQYF.

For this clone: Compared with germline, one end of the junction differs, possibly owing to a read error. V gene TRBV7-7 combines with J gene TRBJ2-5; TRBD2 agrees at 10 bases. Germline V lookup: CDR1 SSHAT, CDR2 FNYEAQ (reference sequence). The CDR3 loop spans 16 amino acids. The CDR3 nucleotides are TGTGCTAGCAGCTTAGACCTCATAGCGGGGGGTGTAACCCAGTACTTC. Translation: CASSLDLIAGGVTQYF.

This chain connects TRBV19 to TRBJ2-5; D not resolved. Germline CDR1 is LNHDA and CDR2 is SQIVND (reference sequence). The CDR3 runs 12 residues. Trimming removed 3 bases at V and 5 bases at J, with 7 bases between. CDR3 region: CASSINGETQYF. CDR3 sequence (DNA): TGTGCCAGTAGTATCAACGGGGAGACCCAGTACTTC.

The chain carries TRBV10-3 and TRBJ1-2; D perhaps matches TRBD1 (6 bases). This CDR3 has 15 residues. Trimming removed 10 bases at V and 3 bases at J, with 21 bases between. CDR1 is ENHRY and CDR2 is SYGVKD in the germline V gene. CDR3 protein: CATGNRALGDYGYTF. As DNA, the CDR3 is TGTGCCACGGGAAACAGGGCTCTGGGGGACTATGGCTACACCTTC.

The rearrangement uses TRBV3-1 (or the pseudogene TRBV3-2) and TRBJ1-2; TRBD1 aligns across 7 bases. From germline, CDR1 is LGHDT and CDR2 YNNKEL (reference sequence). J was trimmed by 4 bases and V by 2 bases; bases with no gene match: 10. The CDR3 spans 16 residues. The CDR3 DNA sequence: TGTGCCAGCAGCCAAACCCCGGGACAGACCTTCTATGGCTACACCTTC. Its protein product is CASSQTPGQTFYGYTF.